The next 26 T cell receptor beta chains were all read from a single sample in a study of identical twins. TCRdb passed the 5' RACE reads through MiXCR, listing each CDR3 protein once. The data contain 1.5 million to 2 million distinct CDR3 sequences, about 32% of them seen just once; the ten biggest clones take up 0.25% to 0.3%. The sample consisted of cord blood. All receptors come from a newborn girl in good health.

There are a few counts of this clonotype. This chain uses TRBV28 with TRBJ1-4, with 8 bases aligning to TRBD1. The junction had 6 bases not matched to a gene; V was cut back by 7 bases and J by 5 bases. CDR3 size: 14 residues. Germline CDR1 and CDR2: MDHEN and SYDVKM. The CDR3 DNA follows: TGTGCCAGCACCCGACAGGGGCGCAATGAAAAACTGTTTTTT. Translated, it gives CASTRQGRNEKLFF.

The gene calls are TRBV6-2 or TRBV6-3 and TRBJ2-7; D gene uncertain. Trimming shortened V by 5 bases and J by 1 base, and 12 bases separated the two germline ends. The CDR3 contains 14 residues. CDR1 and CDR2 (germline): MNHEY, SVGEGT. The CDR3 loop is CASSVRRESYEQYF. The CDR3 DNA reads as TGTGCCAGCAGTGTTCGACGAGAATCCTACGAGCAGTACTTC.

Turning to this clonotype: The junction shows a germline mismatch at one end, possibly a read error. The J gene is TRBJ2-3, the V gene TRBV7-2; D not certain. CDR1 and CDR2 (germline): SGHTA, FQGNSA. CDR3 length equals 12 residues. In DNA, the CDR3 is TGTGCCTGCAGCTTAGTGCGGGATACGCAGTATTTT. Amino acid sequence: CACSLVRDTQYF.

This clonotype occurred a few times. The chain is built from TRBV15 and TRBJ1-6; D is perhaps TRBD1 (6 bases). Trimming pared 0 bases from V and 3 bases from J, leaving 18 bases between. The germline gives CDR1 LNHNV, CDR2 YYDKDF (reference sequence). The CDR3 length is 19 residues. Written as DNA, the CDR3 is TGTGCCACCAGCAGAGATTTCGGGACGACAGGAATCTATAATTCACCCCTCCACTTT. Amino acids: CATSRDFGTTGIYNSPLHF.

This clonotype was seen a handful of times. The chain recombines TRBV10-3 with TRBJ1-1; 7 nucleotides match TRBD1. CDR1 and CDR2 (germline): ENHRY, SYGVKD. CDR3 size: 13 residues. V gave up 4 bases and J gave up 3 bases; unmatched junction bases: 2. The CDR3 coding sequence is TGTGCCATCAGTGGCGACAGGGACACTGAAGCTTTCTTT. Encoded protein: CAISGDRDTEAFF.

The chain recombines TRBV27 with TRBJ1-2; D is ambiguous. Trimming pared 0 bases from V and 8 bases from J, leaving 16 bases between. The CDR3 runs 15 residues. Germline V lookup: CDR1 MNHEY, CDR2 SMNVEV (reference sequence). DNA for the CDR3: TGTGCCAGCAGTTTATCAGCAGGACTCCGTTGGGGCTACACCTTC. Its protein product is CASSLSAGLRWGYTF.

This clonotype was seen only a few times. The chain joins TRBV20-1 to TRBJ2-1, with D perhaps given as TRBD1 or TRBD2 (5 bases each). The CDR3 totals 13 residues. V gave up 3 bases and J gave up 15 bases, with 21 bases separating them. CDR1 is DFQATT and CDR2 is SNEGSKA in the germline V gene (reference sequence). The CDR3 region has the DNA TGCAGTGCTAGGGGGGAATACTCCACCTTATTGTTCTTC. This gives the protein CSARGEYSTLLFF.

The CDR3 DNA is TGCGCCAGCAGCGGGCCGGGGGCAGGTACGCAGTATTTT. It specifies CASSGPGAGTQYF. This sequence joins TRBV10-1 and TRBJ2-3, with D perhaps being TRBD1 or TRBD2 (6 bases each). There are 13 residues in the CDR3. Trimming pared 6 bases from V and 8 bases from J, leaving 15 bases between. CDR1 and CDR2 (germline): WNHNN, SYGVQD (reference sequence).

The chain links TRBV5-1 to TRBJ2-3; D possibly corresponds to TRBD2 (6 bases). The CDR3 is made up of 12 amino acids. Trimming cost V 7 bases and J 4 bases, with 10 bases left between them. CDR1 SGHRS and CDR2 YFSETQ come from the germline V gene. In DNA, the CDR3 is TGCGCCAGCGGGGAGGACCCAGATACGCAGTATTTT. Its protein is CASGEDPDTQYF.

The V and J genes are TRBV7-9 and TRBJ1-4, with D possibly matching TRBD1 (6 bases). The ends were cut back, 5 bases at V and 5 bases at J, with 15 bases in the middle. The CDR3 is 15 residues long. CDR1 SEHNR and CDR2 FQNEAQ come from the germline V gene (reference sequence). DNA of the CDR3: TGTGCCAGCAGCCGAGGTCGGACAGAGAATGAAAAACTGTTTTTT. Protein: CASSRGRTENEKLFF.

The chain recombines TRBV30 with TRBJ1-6; TRBD1 agrees at 9 bases. Germline CDR1 and CDR2: GTSNPN and SVGIG (reference sequence). The CDR3 spans 15 residues. V lost 3 bases to trimming and J lost 13 bases; unmatched junction nucleotides: 13. CDR3 in DNA: TGTGCCTGGAGCGAAAGAGGGACAGGGCTTAGGCCCCTCCACTTT. Its translation is CAWSERGTGLRPLHF.

About this clonotype: At one end the junction does not follow the germline gene, possibly because of a read error. CDR3 loop: CASSLFGQGHYNEQVF. In DNA form, the CDR3 reads TGTGCCAGCAGTTTATTTGGGCAGGGCCATTACAATGAGCAGGTCTTC. The chain is built from TRBV27 and TRBJ2-1; a possible D gene is TRBD1 (5 bases). CDR3 length: 16 amino acids. Per germline, CDR1 MNHEY and CDR2 SMNVEV (reference sequence).

This clonotype was detected a few times. The chain uses TRBV5-5 and TRBJ1-2; D gene unclear. From germline, CDR1 is SGHKS and CDR2 YYEKEE (reference sequence). V was cut by 6 bases and J by 4 bases, with 13 bases left in between. CDR3 length: 13 residues. The DNA of the CDR3 is TGTGCCAGCACCCGGGGTTCGGTCTATGGCTACACCTTC. Translated: CASTRGSVYGYTF.

The V gene is TRBV7-9, the J gene TRBJ1-2; D not certain. Trimming took 2 bases from V and 1 from J, leaving 8 bases between them. There are 14 residues in the CDR3. The germline V gene encodes CDR1 SEHNR and CDR2 FQNEAQ (reference sequence). The CDR3 nucleotides are TGTGCCAGCAGCTTATCTCGGATTAACTATGGCTACACCTTC. Residues: CASSLSRINYGYTF.

In this sample, this clonotype turned up a few times. This chain joins TRBV6-1 and TRBJ1-2; TRBD1 is a possible D gene (5 bases). The CDR3 has 13 amino acids. Germline V CDR1 and CDR2: MNHNS, SASEGT. The germline V and J ends were trimmed by 6 bases and 4 bases, with 12 bases remaining between them. CDR3 amino acids: CASRSGTFYGYTF. The DNA of the CDR3 is TGTGCCAGCAGGTCAGGGACCTTCTATGGCTACACCTTC.

The genes are TRBV29-1 and TRBJ1-1; D not certain. V was clipped by 4 bases and J by 3 bases, with 12 bases between them. The CDR3 totals 13 residues. The germline CDR1 and CDR2 sequences are SQVTM and ANQGSEA. DNA for the CDR3: TGCAGCGTTGGTGGAGGGCCCGACACTGAAGCTTTCTTT. Protein sequence: CSVGGGPDTEAFF.

V usage is TRBV20-1 and J usage is TRBJ2-5; D gene uncertain. The CDR3 has 13 residues. CDR1 is DFQATT and CDR2 is SNEGSKA in the germline V gene (reference sequence). V lost 2 bases and J lost 1, with 8 bases in between. CDR3 coding DNA: TGCAGTGCTAGAACCCCTGCCCAAGAGACCCAGTACTTC. This sequence encodes CSARTPAQETQYF.

The chain combines TRBV9 with TRBJ2-3, with 9 bases aligning to TRBD1. Losses at the gene ends were 0 bases for V and 3 bases for J; bases not matched to a gene: 2. The CDR3 loop spans 15 amino acids. Germline CDR1 SGDLS, CDR2 YYNGEE. The CDR3 DNA sequence: TGTGCCAGCAGCGTAGGGGACAGGGATACAGATACGCAGTATTTT. Its translation: CASSVGDRDTDTQYF.

The V call is TRBV7-9, the J call TRBJ2-3; a possible D gene is TRBD2 (6 bases). The germline gives CDR1 SEHNR, CDR2 FQNEAQ (reference sequence). The V gene lost 5 bases and the J gene lost 3 bases, with 21 bases spanning the gap. This CDR3 region has 17 residues. CDR3 DNA: TGTGCCAGCAGCACTAGGAGGATCGGGAGTAAGACAGATACGCAGTATTTT. Protein sequence: CASSTRRIGSKTDTQYF. Together with reference TRBV7-9 and TRBJ2-3, the CDR3 gives the full variable domain: DTGVSQNPRHKITKRGQNVTFRCDPISEHNRLYWYRQTLGQGPEFLTYFQNEAQLEKSRLLSDRFSAERPKGSFSTLEIQRTEQGDSAMYLCASSTRRIGSKTDTQYFGPGTRLTVL.

This clonotype was detected a few times. This chain joins TRBV25-1 and TRBJ2-5; D is possibly TRBD2 (6 bases). This CDR3 contains 15 residues. Per germline, CDR1 MGHDK and CDR2 SYGVNS. Deletions cut 3 bases from V and 3 bases from J, with 14 bases between. The CDR3 nucleotides are TGTGCCAGCAGTGACCCTGCTAGCGCCAAAGAGACCCAGTACTTC. Translating it yields CASSDPASAKETQYF. Combining the CDR3 with reference TRBV25-1 and TRBJ2-5 gives the whole variable domain EADIYQTPRYLVIGTGKKITLECSQTMGHDKMYWYQQDPGMELHLIHYSYGVNSTEKGDLSSESTVSRIRTEHFPLTLESARPSHTSQYLCASSDPASAKETQYFGPGTRLLVL.

The rearrangement links TRBV7-9 to TRBJ2-7, with TRBD2 matching over 7 bases. Per the germline V gene, CDR1 is SEHNR and CDR2 is FQNEAQ (reference sequence). Losses at the gene ends were 5 bases for V and 5 bases for J; bases not matched to a gene: 9. The length of the CDR3 is 14 residues. For the CDR3, the DNA is TGTGCCAGCAGCCACCCCCGGGGGGTCGACGAGCAGTACTTC. The encoded protein is CASSHPRGVDEQYF.

The chain links TRBV21-1 to TRBJ2-1; the D segment call TRBD1 is taken from the table without a DNA check. TRBV21-1 is a pseudogene. The CDR3 contains 18 residues. The CDR3 loop is CAREREDRGSEVYNEQFF. Here the CDR3 DNA reads TGTGCCAGAGAAAGGGAGGACAGGGGCTCAGAGGTTTACAATGAGCAGTTCTTC.

CDR3 protein: CSASLAPGDSEQYF. For the CDR3, the DNA is TGCAGTGCTTCCCTCGCCCCGGGGGATAGTGAGCAGTACTTC. The V call is TRBV20-1, the J call TRBJ2-1; possible D gene TRBD2, 6 bases. The DNA end is a closer match to TRBJ2-7, so the J assignment may be wrong. Germline-derived CDR1 and CDR2 are DFQATT and SNEGSKA (reference sequence). The CDR3 is 14 residues long.

The chain carries TRBV7-2 and TRBJ2-2; D is perhaps TRBD1 or TRBD2 (5 bases each). Germline CDR1 is SGHTA and CDR2 is FQGNSA. The V end was cut by 5 bases, the J end by 0 bases, with 13 bases between. The CDR3 is made up of 16 amino acids. Here the CDR3 reads CASSQWGPANTGELFF. CDR3 DNA: TGTGCCAGCAGCCAGTGGGGACCCGCGAACACCGGGGAGCTGTTTTTT. The whole variable domain, remainder taken from reference TRBV7-2 and TRBJ2-2, is GAGVSQSPSNKVTEKGKDVELRCDPISGHTALYWYRQSLGQGLEFLIYFQGNSAPDKSGLPSDRFSAERTGGSVSTLTIQRTQQEDSAVYLCASSQWGPANTGELFFGEGSRLTVL.

The chain's CDR3 is CASSPSTSGRAAYNEQYF. The CDR3 DNA follows: TGCGCCAGCAGCCCCTCGACTAGCGGGAGGGCCGCCTACAATGAGCAGTACTTC. The chain is built from TRBV5-1 and TRBJ2-1; 14 nucleotides align to TRBD2. The end of the DNA is better explained by TRBJ2-7, so the J call may be wrong. Germline loops: CDR1 SGHRS, CDR2 YFSETQ. The CDR3 consists of 18 residues.

The table lists this clonotype with a few counts. The chain links TRBV12-3 or TRBV12-4 to TRBJ2-3, with 7 nucleotides matching TRBD2. J lost 8 bases, V lost 1 base, and 6 bases had no gene match. This CDR3 has 14 amino acids. The CDR3: CASSLGGSGSTQYF. The CDR3 bases are TGTGCCAGCAGTTTAGGCGGGAGCGGAAGTACGCAGTATTTT.